At least ten counts were recorded for the clone carrying this TCR beta chain. The target antigen is unknown. This record comes from a study of regulatory T cells in long-lasting Graves disease. Notes on the study in general: Persistent disease exhibited a predilection for TRBV28, TRBJ1-2 and TRBJ2-5. Persistent Graves' disease cases displayed lower TCR diversity than newly diagnosed ones.

According to the study, TCR beta libraries were built with iRepertoire HTBI primers and CDR3-region Arm-PCR. TCRdb reanalysed the multiplex PCR reads using MiXCR and keeps one entry per CDR3 protein. Here the sample spans about 530,000 distinct CDR3 sequences, 16% being singletons. Germline values: CDR1 SNHLY, CDR2 FYNNEI. CDR3 length: 14 residues. The V gene lost 7 bases and the J gene lost 8 bases, with 15 bases spanning the gap. The sample's time point: newly diagnosed GD, antithyroid drugs for less than 3 months. With RNA extracted from PBMCs as input, the TCR library was made. A peripheral blood sample, roughly 9 milliliters in volume, was drawn into EDTA tubes. This same sample was also part of a study on T cells in Graves' hyperthyroidism and ophthalmopathy. From that paper: An initial round of RT-PCR targeting the TCR CDR3 relied on the HTBI primer set.

The receptor was derived from a woman aged 35-65 years with Graves disease. Here the sequenced sample was peripheral blood mononuclear cells (PBMCs), taken at new diagnosis, from a patient treated with antithyroid drugs. This chain connects TRBV2 to TRBJ1-6; D unresolved. The CDR3 region is CASNQVSVDSPLHF. DNA of the CDR3: TGTGCCAGCAATCAGGTCTCAGTGGATTCACCCCTCCACTTT.